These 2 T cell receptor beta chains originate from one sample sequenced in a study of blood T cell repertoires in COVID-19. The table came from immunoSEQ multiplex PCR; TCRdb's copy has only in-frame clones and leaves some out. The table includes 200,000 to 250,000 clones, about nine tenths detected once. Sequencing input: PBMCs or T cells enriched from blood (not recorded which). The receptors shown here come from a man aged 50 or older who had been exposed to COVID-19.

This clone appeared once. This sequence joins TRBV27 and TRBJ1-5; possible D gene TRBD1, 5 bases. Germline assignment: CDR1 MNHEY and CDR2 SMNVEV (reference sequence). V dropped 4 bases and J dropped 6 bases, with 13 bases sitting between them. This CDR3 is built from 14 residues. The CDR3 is CASSSLQGGQPQHF. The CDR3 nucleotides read TGTGCCAGCAGTTCCCTCCAGGGAGGTCAGCCCCAGCATTTT.

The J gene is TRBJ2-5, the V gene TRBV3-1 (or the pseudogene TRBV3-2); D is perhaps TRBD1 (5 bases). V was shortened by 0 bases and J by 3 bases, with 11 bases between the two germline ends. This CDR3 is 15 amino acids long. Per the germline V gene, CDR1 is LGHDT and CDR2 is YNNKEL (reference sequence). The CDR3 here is CASSQDPRAKETQYF. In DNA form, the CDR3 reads TGTGCCAGCAGCCAAGATCCCAGGGCCAAAGAGACCCAGTACTTC.